This paragraph covers one TCR beta chain sequence. V shed 1 base and J shed 4 bases, with 5 bases lying between them. Germline loops: CDR1 SEHNR, CDR2 FQNEAQ (reference sequence). The length of the CDR3 is 12 residues. Profiled with immunoSEQ multiplex PCR; TCRdb holds only in-frame clones, not every one. The repertoire holds 270,000 or so clones, with 83% as singletons. This specimen comes from a study of blood T cell repertoires in COVID-19. The sequence was obtained from a woman between 45 and 65 years old who had recovered from COVID-19. The sequencing input was peripheral blood. This chain links TRBV7-9 with TRBJ2-7; D not certain. Written as DNA, the CDR3 is TGTGCCAGCAGCTTAGGCGCGTACGAGCAGTACTTC. This translates into CASSLGAYEQYF.